This T cell receptor beta chain was captured by sequencing in a study of regulatory T cells in long-lasting Graves disease. Broader study findings: TRBV28, TRBJ1-2 and TRBJ2-5 were segments that persistent disease favored. Persistent Graves' patients possessed reduced TCR diversity relative to recently diagnosed ones.

Relying on iRepertoire HTBI primers and Arm-PCR of CDR3 regions, the team built TCR beta libraries. TCRdb itself ran the multiplex PCR reads through MiXCR, one entry per CDR3 protein. The data show roughly 560,000 distinct CDR3 sequences, around 12% seen once. Germline-derived CDR1 and CDR2 are LNHNV and YYDKDF (reference sequence). The junction had 16 bases not matched to a gene; V was cut back by 1 base and J by 10 bases. The CDR3 extends over 17 amino acids. Stated time point: newly diagnosed GD, antithyroid drugs for less than 3 months. After RNA was extracted from PBMCs, the TCR library was made from it. Nine milliliters of peripheral blood were taken and placed in EDTA tubes. This clonotype was found many times. Its antigen is still unknown. The same data also contributed to another study, on T cells in Graves' hyperthyroidism and ophthalmopathy.

This receptor was identified in a woman under 40 with Graves disease. The sample here was peripheral blood mononuclear cells (PBMCs), taken at new diagnosis, from a patient treated with antithyroid drugs. The chain links TRBV15 to TRBJ2-1; 7 nucleotides agree with TRBD2. CDR3 sequence reads: CATSRVFGGSRGGEQFF. Here the CDR3 DNA reads TGTGCCACCAGCAGAGTATTTGGCGGGAGCCGGGGAGGGGAGCAGTTCTTC.